This T cell receptor beta chain was sequenced in a study of T cell repertoires in cytomegalovirus infection. The overall study: It was recently identified HLA-C-restricted and well-studied HLA-B-restricted CMV epitopes that the study used. Through public TCR beta signatures, both CMV infection and matching HLA type were indicated. Overall study findings and caveats: HLA-C-restricted CMV-specific TCR beta clonotypes prevailed in the ex vivo response.

This clonotype has a count of ten or more. The antigen is unknown. TCRdb passed the reads through MiXCR, listing each CDR3 protein once. The table lists some 350,000 distinct CDR3 sequences, 25% to 35% of them singletons. Germline lookup yields CDR1 SGHTA and CDR2 FQGTGA. V was pared by 5 bases and J by 8 bases, with 8 bases of the junction left unmatched. The CDR3 is 13 residues long. The rearrangement uses TRBV7-3 and TRBJ1-2; 7 positions agree with TRBD1. The TCR was taken from a human donor in good health (CMV status not recorded). Some clones in this sample may be carry-over from other donors' samples. The source material was cultured PBMCs, sampled from culture after CMV antigen stimulation. CDR3 sequence (DNA): TGTGCCAGCAGCCCCCAGGGGGGGGACGGCTACACCTTC. Encoded protein: CASSPQGGDGYTF.